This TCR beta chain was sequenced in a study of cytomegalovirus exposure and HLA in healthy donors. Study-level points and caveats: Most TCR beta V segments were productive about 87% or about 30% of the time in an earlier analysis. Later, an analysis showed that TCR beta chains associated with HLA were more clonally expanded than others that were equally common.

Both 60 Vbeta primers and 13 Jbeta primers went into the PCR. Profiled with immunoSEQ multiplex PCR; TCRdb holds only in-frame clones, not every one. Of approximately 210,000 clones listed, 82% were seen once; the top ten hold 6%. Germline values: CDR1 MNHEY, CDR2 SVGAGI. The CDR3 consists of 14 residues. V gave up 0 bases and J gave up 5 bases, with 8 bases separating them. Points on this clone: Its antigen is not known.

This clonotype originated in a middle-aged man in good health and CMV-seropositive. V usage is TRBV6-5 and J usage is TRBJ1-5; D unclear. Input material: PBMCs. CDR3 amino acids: CASSYSAHYQPQHF. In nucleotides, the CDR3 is TGTGCCAGCAGTTACTCGGCACATTATCAGCCCCAGCATTTT.